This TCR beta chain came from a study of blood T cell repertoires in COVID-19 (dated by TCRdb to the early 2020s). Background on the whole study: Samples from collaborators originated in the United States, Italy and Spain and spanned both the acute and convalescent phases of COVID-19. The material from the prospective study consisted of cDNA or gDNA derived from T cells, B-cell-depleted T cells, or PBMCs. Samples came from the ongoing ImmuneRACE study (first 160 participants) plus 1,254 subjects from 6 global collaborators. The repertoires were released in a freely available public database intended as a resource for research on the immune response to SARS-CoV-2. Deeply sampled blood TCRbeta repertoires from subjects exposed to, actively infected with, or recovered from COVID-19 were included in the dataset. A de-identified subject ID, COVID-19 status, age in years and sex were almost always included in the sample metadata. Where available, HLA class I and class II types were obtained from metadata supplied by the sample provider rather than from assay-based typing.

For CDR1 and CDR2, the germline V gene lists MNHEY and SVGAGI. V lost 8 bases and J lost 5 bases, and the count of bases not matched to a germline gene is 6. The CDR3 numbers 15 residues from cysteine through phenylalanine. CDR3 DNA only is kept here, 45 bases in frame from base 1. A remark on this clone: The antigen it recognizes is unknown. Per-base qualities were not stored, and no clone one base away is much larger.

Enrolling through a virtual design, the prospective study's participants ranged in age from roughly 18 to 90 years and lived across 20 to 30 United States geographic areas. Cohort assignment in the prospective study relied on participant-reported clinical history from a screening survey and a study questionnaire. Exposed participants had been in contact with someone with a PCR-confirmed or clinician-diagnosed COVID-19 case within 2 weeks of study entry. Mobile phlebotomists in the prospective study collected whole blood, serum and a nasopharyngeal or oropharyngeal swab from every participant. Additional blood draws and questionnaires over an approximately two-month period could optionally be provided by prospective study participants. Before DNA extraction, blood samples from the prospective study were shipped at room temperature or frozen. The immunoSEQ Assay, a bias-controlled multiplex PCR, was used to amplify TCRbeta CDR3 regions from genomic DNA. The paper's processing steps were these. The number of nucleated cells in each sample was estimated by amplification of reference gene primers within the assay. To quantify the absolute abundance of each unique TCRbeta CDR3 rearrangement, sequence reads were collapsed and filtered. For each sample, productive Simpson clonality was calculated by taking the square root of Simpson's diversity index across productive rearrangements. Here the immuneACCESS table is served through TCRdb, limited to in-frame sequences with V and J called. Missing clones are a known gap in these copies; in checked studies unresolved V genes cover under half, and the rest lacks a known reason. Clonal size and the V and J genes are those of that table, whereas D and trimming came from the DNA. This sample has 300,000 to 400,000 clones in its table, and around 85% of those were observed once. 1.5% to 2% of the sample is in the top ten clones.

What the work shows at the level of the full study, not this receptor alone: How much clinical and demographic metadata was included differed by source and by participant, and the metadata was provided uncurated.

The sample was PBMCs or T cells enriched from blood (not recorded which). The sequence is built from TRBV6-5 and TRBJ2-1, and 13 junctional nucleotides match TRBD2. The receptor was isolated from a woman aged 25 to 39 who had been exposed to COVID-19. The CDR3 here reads CASRPGTSGNNEQFF. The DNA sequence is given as TGTGCCAGCCGCCCCGGGACTAGCGGGAACAATGAGCAGTTCTTC.